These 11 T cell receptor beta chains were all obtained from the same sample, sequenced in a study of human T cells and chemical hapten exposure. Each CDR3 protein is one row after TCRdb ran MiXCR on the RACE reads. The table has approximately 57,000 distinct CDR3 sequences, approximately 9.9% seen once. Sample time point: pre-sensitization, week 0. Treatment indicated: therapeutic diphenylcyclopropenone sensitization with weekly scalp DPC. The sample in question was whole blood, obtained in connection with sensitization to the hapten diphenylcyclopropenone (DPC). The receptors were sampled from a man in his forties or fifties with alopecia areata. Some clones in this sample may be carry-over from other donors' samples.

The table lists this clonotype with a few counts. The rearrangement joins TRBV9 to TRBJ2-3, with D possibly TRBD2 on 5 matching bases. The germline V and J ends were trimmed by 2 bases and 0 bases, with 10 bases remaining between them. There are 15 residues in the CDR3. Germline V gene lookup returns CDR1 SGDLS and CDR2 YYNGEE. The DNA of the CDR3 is TGTGCCAGCAGCGTGATAGCGACTAGCACAGATACGCAGTATTTT. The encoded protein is CASSVIATSTDTQYF.

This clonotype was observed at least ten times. The CDR3 nucleotides read TGTGCCAGCAGTTACGGTGCGGGGGTCAACAATGAGCAGTTCTTC. It translates to CASSYGAGVNNEQFF. The J gene is TRBJ2-1, the V gene TRBV6-5, with TRBD2 matching 7 bases. Germline-derived CDR1 and CDR2 are MNHEY and SVGAGI. CDR3 length: 15 amino acids. The J segment lost 5 bases and the V segment lost 2 bases, leaving 6 bases of the junction unmatched.

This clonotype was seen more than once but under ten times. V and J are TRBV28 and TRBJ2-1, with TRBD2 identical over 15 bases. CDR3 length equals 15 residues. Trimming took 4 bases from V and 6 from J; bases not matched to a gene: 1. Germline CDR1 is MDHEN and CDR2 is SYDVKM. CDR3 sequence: CASSSGLAGGNEQFF. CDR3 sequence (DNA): TGTGCCAGCAGTTCGGGACTAGCGGGGGGCAATGAGCAGTTCTTC.

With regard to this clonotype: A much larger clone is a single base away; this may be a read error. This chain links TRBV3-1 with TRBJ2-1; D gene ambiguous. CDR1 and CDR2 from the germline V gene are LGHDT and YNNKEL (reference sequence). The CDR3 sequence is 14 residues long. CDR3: CASSFRADYNEQIF. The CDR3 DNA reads TGTGCCAGCAGCTTCCGGGCCGATTACAATGAGCAGATCTTC.

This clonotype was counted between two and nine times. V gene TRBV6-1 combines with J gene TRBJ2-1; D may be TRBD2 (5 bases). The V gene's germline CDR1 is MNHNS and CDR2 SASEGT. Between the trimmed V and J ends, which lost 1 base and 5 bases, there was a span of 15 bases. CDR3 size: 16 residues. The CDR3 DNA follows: TGTGCCAGCAGTGAAGTGGGTCGGAGGAGACACAATGAGCAGTTCTTC. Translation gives CASSEVGRRRHNEQFF.

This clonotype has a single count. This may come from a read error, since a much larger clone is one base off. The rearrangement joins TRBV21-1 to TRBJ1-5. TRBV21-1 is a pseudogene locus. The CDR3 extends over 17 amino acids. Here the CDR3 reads CASSSWDSPYSSQPQHF. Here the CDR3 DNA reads TGTGCCAGCAGCAGCTGGGACTCCCCTTATAGCAGTCAGCCCCAGCATTTT.

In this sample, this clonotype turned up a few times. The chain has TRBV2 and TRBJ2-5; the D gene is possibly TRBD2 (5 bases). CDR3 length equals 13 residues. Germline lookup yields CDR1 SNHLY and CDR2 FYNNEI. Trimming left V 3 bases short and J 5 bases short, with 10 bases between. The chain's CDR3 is CASSDPGMETQYF. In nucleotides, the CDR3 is TGTGCCAGCAGTGACCCGGGAATGGAGACCCAGTACTTC.

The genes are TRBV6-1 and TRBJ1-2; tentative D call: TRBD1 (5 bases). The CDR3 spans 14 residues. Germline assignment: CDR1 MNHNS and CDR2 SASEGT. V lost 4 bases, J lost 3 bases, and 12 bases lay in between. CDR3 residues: CASSAADRDYGYTF. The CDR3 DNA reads TGTGCCAGCAGTGCCGCCGACAGAGACTATGGCTACACCTTC.

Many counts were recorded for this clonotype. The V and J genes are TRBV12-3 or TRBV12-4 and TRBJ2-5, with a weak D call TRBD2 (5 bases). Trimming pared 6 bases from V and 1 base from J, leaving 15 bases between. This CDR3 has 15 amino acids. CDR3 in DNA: TGTGCCAGCAGGTTATCCGGAGGTCTCCAAGAGACCCAGTACTTC. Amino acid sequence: CASRLSGGLQETQYF.

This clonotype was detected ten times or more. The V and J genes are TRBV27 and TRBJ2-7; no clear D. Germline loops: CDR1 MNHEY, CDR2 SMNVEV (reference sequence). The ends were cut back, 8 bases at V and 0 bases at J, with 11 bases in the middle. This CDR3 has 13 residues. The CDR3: CASGLGFSYEQYF. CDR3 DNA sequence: TGTGCCAGCGGGTTGGGCTTCTCCTACGAGCAGTACTTC.

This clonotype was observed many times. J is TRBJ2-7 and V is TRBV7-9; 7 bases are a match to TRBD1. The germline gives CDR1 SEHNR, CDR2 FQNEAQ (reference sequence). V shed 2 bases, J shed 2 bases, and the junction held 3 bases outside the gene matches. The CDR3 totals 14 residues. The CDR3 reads CASSLMGQTYEQYF. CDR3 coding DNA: TGTGCCAGCAGCTTAATGGGACAGACCTACGAGCAGTACTTC. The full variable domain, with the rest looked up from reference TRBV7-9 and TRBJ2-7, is DTGVSQNPRHKITKRGQNVTFRCDPISEHNRLYWYRQTLGQGPEFLTYFQNEAQLEKSRLLSDRFSAERPKGSFSTLEIQRTEQGDSAMYLCASSLMGQTYEQYFGPGTRLTVT.